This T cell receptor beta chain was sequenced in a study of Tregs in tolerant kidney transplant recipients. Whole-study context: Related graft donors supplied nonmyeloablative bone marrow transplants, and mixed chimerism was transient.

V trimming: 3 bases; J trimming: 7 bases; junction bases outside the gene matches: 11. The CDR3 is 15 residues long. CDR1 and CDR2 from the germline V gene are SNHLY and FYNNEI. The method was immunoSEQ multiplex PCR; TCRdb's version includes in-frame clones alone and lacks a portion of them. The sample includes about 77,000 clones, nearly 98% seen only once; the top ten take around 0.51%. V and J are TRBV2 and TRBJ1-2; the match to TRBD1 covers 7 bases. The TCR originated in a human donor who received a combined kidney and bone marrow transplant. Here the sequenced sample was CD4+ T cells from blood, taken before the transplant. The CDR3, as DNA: TGTGCCAGCAGTGAGGGGGGACAGAGGGCCGTTGGCTACACCTTC. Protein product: CASSEGGQRAVGYTF.